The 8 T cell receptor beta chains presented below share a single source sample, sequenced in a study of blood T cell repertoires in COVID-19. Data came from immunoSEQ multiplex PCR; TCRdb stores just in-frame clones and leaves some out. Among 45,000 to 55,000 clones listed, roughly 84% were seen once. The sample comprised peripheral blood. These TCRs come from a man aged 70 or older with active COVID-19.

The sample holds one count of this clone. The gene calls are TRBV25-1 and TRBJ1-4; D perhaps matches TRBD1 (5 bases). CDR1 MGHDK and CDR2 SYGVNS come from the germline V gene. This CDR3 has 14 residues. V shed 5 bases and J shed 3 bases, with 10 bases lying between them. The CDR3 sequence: CASSLGTANEKLFF. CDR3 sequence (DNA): TGTGCCAGCAGTCTAGGGACTGCTAATGAAAAACTGTTTTTT.

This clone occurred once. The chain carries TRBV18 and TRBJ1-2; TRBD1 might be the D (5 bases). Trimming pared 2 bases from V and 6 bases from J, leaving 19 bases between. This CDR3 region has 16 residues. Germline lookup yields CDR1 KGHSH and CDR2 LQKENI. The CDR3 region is CASSPSPPGPGDGYTF. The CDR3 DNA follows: TGTGCCAGCTCACCATCCCCTCCCGGGCCGGGGGATGGCTACACCTTC.

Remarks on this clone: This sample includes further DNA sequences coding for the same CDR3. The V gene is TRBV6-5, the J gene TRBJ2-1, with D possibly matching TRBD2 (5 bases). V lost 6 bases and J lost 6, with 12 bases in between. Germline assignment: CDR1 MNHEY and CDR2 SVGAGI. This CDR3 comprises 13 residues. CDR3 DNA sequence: TGTGCCAGCAGCTCGTGGGCGGGCAATGAGCAGTTCTTC. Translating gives CASSSWAGNEQFF.

Written as DNA, the CDR3 is TGTGCCAGCAGTTTGCTCGGAGGGGACAGACCTACGCCCCAGCATTTT. Amino acid sequence: CASSLLGGDRPTPQHF. The chain recombines TRBV27 with TRBJ1-5; 7 nucleotides align to TRBD1. Trimming at V came to 3 bases and at J to 9 bases, leaving 14 bases not matched to a gene. The germline V gene encodes CDR1 MNHEY and CDR2 SMNVEV (reference sequence). The CDR3 runs to 16 residues.

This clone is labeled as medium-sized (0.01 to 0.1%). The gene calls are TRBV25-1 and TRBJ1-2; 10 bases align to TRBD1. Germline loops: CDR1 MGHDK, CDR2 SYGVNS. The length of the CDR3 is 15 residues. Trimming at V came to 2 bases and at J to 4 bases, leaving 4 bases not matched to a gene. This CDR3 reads CASSEVGTGAYGYTF. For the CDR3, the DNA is TGTGCCAGCAGTGAAGTTGGGACAGGGGCCTATGGCTACACCTTC.

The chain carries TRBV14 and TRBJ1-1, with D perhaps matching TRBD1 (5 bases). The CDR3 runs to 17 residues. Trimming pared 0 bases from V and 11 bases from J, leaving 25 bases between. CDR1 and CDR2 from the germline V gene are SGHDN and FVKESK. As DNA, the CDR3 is TGTGCCAGCAGCCAAGATTCGAGCTGGCGGACATTCCGGGGGGCTTTCTTT. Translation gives CASSQDSSWRTFRGAFF. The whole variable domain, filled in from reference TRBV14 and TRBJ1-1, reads EAGVTQFPSHSVIEKGQTVTLRCDPISGHDNLYWYRRVMGKEIKFLLHFVKESKQDESGMPNNRFLAERTGGTYSTLKVQPAELEDSGVYFCASSQDSSWRTFRGAFFGQGTRLTVV.

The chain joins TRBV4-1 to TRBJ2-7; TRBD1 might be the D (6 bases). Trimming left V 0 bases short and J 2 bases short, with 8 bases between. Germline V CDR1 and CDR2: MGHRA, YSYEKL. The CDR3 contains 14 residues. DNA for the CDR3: TGCGCCAGCAGCCAAGATCAGGGGACCTACGAGCAGTACTTC. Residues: CASSQDQGTYEQYF.

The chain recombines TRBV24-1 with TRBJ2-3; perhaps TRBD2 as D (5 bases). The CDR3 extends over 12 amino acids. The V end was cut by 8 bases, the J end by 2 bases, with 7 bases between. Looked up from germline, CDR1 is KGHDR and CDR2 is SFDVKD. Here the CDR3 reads CATNGDTDTQYF. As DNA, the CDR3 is TGTGCCACCAACGGGGACACAGATACGCAGTATTTT.